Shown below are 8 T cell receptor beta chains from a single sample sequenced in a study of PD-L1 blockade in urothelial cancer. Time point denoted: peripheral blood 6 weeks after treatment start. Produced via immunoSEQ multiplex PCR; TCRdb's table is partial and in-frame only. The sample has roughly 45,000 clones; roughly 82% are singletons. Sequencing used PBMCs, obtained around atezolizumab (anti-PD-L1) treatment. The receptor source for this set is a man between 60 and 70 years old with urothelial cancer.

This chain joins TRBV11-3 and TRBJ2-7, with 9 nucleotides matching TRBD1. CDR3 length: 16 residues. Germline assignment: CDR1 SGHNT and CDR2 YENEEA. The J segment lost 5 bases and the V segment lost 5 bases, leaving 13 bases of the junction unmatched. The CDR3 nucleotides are TGTGCCAGCAGCCAAAGTTCGGGACAGGGTGCCCACGAGCAGTACTTC. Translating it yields CASSQSSGQGAHEQYF.

The CDR3 nucleotides are TGTGCCACCTCAGCGGGCGGGAGCTCCTACGAGCAGTACTTC. Translating it yields CATSAGGSSYEQYF. The chain employs TRBV19 and TRBJ2-7; the match to TRBD2 covers 7 bases. V was clipped by 10 bases and J by 0 bases; unmatched bases: 9. The CDR3 runs 14 residues. Germline CDR1 is LNHDA and CDR2 is SQIVND (reference sequence). The full variable domain, rest sourced from reference TRBV19 and TRBJ2-7, is DGGITQSPKYLFRKEGQNVTLSCEQNLNHDAMYWYRQDPGQGLRLIYYSQIVNDFQKGDIAEGYSVSREKKESFPLTVTSAQKNPTAFYLCATSAGGSSYEQYFGPGTRLTVT.

As DNA, the CDR3 is TGCGCCAGCAGCCCCGCGGGCCCCACTGAAGCTTTCTTT. It is translated as CASSPAGPTEAFF. This chain joins TRBV5-1 and TRBJ1-1, with D uncertain. Germline loops: CDR1 SGHRS, CDR2 YFSETQ. Trimming pared 4 bases from V and 4 bases from J, leaving 11 bases between. CDR3 size: 13 residues. The full variable domain, in which reference TRBV5-1 and TRBJ1-1 provide the parts outside the CDR3, is KAGVTQTPRYLIKTRGQQVTLSCSPISGHRSVSWYQQTPGQGLQFLFEYFSETQRNKGNFPGRFSGRQFSNSRSEMNVSTLELGDSALYLCASSPAGPTEAFFGQGTRLTVV.

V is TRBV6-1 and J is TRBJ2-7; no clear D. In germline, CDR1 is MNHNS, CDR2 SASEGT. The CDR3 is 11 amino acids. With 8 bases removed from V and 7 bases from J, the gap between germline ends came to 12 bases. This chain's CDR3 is CASGPGVEQYF. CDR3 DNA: TGTGCCAGCGGCCCTGGAGTTGAGCAGTACTTC.

CDR3 amino acids: CASSFPTGIDYGYTF. CDR3 nucleotides: TGTGCCAGCAGTTTCCCGACAGGGATCGACTATGGCTACACCTTC. J is TRBJ1-2 and V is TRBV28, with 7 bases lining up with TRBD1. Germline assignment: CDR1 MDHEN and CDR2 SYDVKM. The CDR3 is 15 amino acids. Trimming removed 3 bases from V and 3 bases from J; junction bases left unmatched: 7.

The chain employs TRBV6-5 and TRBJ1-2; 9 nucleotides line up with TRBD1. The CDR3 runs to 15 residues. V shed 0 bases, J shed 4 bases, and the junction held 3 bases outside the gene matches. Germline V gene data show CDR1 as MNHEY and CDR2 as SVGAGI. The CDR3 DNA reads TGTGCCAGCAGTTACTCACAGGGGGCAAGCTATGGCTACACCTTC. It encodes CASSYSQGASYGYTF.

CDR3: CASSRQAGNTIYF. DNA for the CDR3: TGTGCCAGCAGCCGGCAGGCTGGAAACACCATATATTTT. The chain links TRBV14 to TRBJ1-3; D is unresolved. The CDR3 has 13 residues. Germline lookup yields CDR1 SGHDN and CDR2 FVKESK. V lost 4 bases and J lost 2, with 6 bases in between. Together with reference TRBV14 and TRBJ1-3, the CDR3 gives the full variable domain: EAGVTQFPSHSVIEKGQTVTLRCDPISGHDNLYWYRRVMGKEIKFLLHFVKESKQDESGMPNNRFLAERTGGTYSTLKVQPAELEDSGVYFCASSRQAGNTIYFGEGSWLTVV.

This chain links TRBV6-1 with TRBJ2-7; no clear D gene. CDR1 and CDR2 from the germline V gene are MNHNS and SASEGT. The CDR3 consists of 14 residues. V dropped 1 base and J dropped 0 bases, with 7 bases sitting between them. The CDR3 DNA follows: TGTGCCAGCAGTGAAGTAAACTACTCCTACGAGCAGTACTTC. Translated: CASSEVNYSYEQYF.